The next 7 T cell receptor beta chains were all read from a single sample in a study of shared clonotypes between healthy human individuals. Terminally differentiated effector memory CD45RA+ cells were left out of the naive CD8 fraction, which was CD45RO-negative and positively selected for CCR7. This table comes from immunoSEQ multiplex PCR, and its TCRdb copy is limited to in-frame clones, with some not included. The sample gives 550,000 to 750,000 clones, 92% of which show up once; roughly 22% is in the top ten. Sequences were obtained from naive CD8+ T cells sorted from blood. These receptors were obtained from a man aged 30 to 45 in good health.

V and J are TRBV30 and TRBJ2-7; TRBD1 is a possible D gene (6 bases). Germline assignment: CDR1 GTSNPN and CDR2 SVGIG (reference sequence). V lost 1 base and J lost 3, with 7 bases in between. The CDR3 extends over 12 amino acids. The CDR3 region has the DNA TGTGCCTGGAGTGAACAGGGCTACGAGCAGTACTTC. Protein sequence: CAWSEQGYEQYF.

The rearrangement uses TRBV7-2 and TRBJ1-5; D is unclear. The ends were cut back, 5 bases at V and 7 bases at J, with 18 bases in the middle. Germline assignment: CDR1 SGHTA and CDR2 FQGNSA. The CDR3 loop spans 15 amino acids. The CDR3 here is CASSPRPGYGQPQHF. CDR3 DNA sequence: TGTGCCAGCAGCCCGCGTCCCGGTTACGGACAGCCCCAGCATTTT. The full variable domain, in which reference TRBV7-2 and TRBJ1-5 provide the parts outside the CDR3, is GAGVSQSPSNKVTEKGKDVELRCDPISGHTALYWYRQSLGQGLEFLIYFQGNSAPDKSGLPSDRFSAERTGGSVSTLTIQRTQQEDSAVYLCASSPRPGYGQPQHFGDGTRLSIL.

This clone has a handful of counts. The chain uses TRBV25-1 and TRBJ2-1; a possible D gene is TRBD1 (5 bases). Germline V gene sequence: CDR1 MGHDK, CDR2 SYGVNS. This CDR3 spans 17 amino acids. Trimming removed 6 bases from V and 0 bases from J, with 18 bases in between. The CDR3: CASSLGAVPSSYNEQFF. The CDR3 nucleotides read TGTGCCAGCAGCCTTGGGGCCGTGCCAAGCTCCTACAATGAGCAGTTCTTC. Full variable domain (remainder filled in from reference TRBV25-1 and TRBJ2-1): EADIYQTPRYLVIGTGKKITLECSQTMGHDKMYWYQQDPGMELHLIHYSYGVNSTEKGDLSSESTVSRIRTEHFPLTLESARPSHTSQYLCASSLGAVPSSYNEQFFGPGTRLTVL.

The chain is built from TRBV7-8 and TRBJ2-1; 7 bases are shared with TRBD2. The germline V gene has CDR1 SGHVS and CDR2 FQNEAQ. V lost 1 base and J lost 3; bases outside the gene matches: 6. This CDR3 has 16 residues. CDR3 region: CASSLGRGSVYNEQFF. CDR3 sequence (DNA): TGTGCCAGCAGCTTAGGTCGCGGGAGTGTCTACAATGAGCAGTTCTTC.

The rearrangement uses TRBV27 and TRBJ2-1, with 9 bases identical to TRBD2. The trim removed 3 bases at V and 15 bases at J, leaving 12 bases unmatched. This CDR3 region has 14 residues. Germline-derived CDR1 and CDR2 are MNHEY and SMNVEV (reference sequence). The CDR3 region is CASSLGTLAGPLFF. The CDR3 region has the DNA TGTGCCAGCAGTTTGGGGACACTAGCGGGTCCCCTGTTCTTC.

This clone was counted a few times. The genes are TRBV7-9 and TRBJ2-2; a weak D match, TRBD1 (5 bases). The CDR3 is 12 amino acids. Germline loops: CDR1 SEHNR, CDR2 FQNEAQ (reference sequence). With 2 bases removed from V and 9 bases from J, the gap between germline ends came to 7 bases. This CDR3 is CASSLQGRELFF. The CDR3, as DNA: TGTGCCAGCAGCTTACAGGGTCGGGAGCTGTTTTTT. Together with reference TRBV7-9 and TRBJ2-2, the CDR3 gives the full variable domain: DTGVSQNPRHKITKRGQNVTFRCDPISEHNRLYWYRQTLGQGPEFLTYFQNEAQLEKSRLLSDRFSAERPKGSFSTLEIQRTEQGDSAMYLCASSLQGRELFFGEGSRLTVL.

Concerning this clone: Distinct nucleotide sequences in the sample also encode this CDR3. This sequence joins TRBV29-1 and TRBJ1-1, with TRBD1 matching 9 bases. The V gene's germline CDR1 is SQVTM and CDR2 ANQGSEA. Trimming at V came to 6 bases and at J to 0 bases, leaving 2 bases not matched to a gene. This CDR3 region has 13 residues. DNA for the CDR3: TGCAGCGTGGGGACAGGGATGAACACTGAAGCTTTCTTT. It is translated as CSVGTGMNTEAFF.